The clone carrying this TCR beta chain appeared a few times. The junction had 4 bases not matched to a gene; V was cut back by 3 bases and J by 0 bases. There are 16 residues in the CDR3. Germline-derived CDR1 and CDR2 are SGHRS and YFSETQ. Using RNA transcripts as the source, TCR beta CDR3 regions were amplified. The primer set for the first-round RT-PCR of the TCR CDR3 was HTBI. TCRdb re-analysed the multiplex PCR reads in MiXCR, keeping a single row per CDR3 protein. The table shows some 760,000 distinct CDR3 sequences, with 13% to 15% occurring only once. The data originate from a study of T cells in Graves' hyperthyroidism and ophthalmopathy.

Sequenced material: blood. The receptor was derived from a woman aged 18-35 years with Graves' hyperthyroidism. The chain couples TRBV5-1 to TRBJ2-1; 9 bases line up with TRBD2. In DNA, the CDR3 is TGCGCCAGCAGCTGGGGACTAGCCTTCTCCTACAATGAGCAGTTCTTC. Translated, it gives CASSWGLAFSYNEQFF. The variable domain in full, with the rest retrieved from reference TRBV5-1 and TRBJ2-1, is KAGVTQTPRYLIKTRGQQVTLSCSPISGHRSVSWYQQTPGQGLQFLFEYFSETQRNKGNFPGRFSGRQFSNSRSEMNVSTLELGDSALYLCASSWGLAFSYNEQFFGPGTRLTVL.